Sequencing of this T cell receptor (beta chain) was carried out in a study of CD8+CD57+ T cells in acquired aplastic anemia. The CDR3 has 13 residues. V lost 8 bases to trimming and J lost 4 bases, with 14 bases between them. This clonotype appeared a few times. Its target is unknown. Overall study findings and caveats: A set of twenty-nine CD8+ CDR3 sequences was shared between patients and controls, and these sequences appeared highly expressed in patients.

Profiles of TCR beta VDJ and CDR3 were generated from a genomic DNA template. TCRdb ran MiXCR on the reads and lists one entry per CDR3 protein. The sample yields hundreds of thousands of distinct CDR3 sequences, 60% to 80% seen once. This clonotype originated in a human donor in good health, serving as a control. Sequences were obtained from sorted CD4+, CD8+, or CD8+CD57+ T cells (not recorded which) from PBMCs. The chain recombines TRBV12-3 or TRBV12-4 with TRBJ1-1, with D maybe TRBD1 (6 bases). The CDR3 region has the DNA TGTGCCAGCTCCCTTCAGGGGACCACTGAAGCTTTCTTT. Translated: CASSLQGTTEAFF.